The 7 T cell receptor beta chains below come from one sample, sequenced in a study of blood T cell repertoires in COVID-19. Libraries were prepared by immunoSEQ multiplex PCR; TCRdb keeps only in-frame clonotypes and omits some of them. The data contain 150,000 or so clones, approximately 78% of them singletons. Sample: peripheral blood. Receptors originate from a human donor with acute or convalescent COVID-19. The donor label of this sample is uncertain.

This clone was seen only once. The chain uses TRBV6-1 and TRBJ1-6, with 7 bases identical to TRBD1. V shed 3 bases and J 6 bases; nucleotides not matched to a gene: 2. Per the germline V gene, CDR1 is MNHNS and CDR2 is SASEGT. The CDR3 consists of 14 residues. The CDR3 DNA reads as TGTGCCAGCAGTGAGAGACAGGGTAATTCACCCCTCCACTTT. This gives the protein CASSERQGNSPLHF.

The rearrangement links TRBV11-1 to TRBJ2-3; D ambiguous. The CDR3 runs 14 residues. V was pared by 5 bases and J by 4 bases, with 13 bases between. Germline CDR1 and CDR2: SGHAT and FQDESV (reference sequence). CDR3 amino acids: CASSERGASDTQYF. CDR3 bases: TGTGCCAGCAGCGAGCGCGGCGCCTCAGATACGCAGTATTTT.

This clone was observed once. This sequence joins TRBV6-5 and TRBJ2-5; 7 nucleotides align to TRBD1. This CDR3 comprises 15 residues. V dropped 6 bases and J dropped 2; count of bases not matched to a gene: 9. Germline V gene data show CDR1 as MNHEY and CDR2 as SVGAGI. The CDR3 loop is CASSRLGTAQETQYF. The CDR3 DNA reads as TGTGCCAGCAGCCGCCTAGGGACAGCACAAGAGACCCAGTACTTC.

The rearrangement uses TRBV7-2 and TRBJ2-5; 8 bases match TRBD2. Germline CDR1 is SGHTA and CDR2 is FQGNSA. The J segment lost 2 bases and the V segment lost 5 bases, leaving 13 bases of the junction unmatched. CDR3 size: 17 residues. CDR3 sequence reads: CASSQVTGRGDQETQYF. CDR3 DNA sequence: TGTGCCAGCAGCCAAGTAACCGGGCGGGGGGATCAAGAGACCCAGTACTTC.

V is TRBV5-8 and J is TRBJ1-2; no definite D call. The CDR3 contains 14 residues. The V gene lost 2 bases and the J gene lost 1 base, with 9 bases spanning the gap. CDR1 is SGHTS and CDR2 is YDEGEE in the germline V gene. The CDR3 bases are TGTGCCAGCAGCTTCGGCCAGGATAACTATGGCTACACCTTC. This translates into CASSFGQDNYGYTF.

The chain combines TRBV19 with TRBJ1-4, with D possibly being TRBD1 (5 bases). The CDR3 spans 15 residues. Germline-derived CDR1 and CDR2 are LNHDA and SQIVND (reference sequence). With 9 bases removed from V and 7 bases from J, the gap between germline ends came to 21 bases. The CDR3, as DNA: TGTGCCAGCCCTTACCAGGGAGGGGAGAGTGAAAAACTGTTTTTT. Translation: CASPYQGGESEKLFF.

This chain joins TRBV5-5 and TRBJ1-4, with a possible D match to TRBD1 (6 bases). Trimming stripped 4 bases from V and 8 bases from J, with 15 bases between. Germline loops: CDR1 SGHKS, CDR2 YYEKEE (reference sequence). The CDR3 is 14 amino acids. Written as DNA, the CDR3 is TGTGCCAGCAGCCGATACAGGGAACGGGAAAAACTGTTTTTT. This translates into CASSRYREREKLFF.